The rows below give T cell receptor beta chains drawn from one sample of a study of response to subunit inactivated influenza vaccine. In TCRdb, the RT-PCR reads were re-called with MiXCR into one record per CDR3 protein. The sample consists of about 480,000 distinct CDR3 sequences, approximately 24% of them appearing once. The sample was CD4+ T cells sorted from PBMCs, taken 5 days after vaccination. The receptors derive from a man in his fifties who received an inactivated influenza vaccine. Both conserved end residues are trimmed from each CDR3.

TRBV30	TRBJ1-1	AWRVQVEAF
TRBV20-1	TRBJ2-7	SAIAGGSEQY
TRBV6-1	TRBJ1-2	ASRETGNYGYT
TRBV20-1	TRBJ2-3	SASVLLGDTQY
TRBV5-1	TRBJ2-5	ASSSGASGGQETQY
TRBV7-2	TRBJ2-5	ASSFSGTGGGETQY
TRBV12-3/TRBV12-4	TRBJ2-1	ASSFLLVDEQF
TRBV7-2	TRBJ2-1	ASTPDSYSYNEQF
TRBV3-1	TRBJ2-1	ASSQAGLVSEQF
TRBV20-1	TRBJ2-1	SARVGSSYNEQF
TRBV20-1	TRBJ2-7	SAGGGPEGLYEQY
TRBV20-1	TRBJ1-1	SARPPGQQNTEAF
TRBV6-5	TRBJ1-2	ASSSTGRGTNYGYT
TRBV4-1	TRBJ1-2	ASSQGGQGAIGYT
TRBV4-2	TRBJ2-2	ASSQDIRMTTGELF
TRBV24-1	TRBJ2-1	ATSDSGLAGTYNEQF
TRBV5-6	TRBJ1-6	ASSLTGADGSPLH
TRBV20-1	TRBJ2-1	SAVAGGVSYNEQF
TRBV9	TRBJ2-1	ASSVEPAGNSYNEQF
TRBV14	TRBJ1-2	ASSQGRTGTGGYT
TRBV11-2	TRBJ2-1	ASNPNSGPTYNEQF
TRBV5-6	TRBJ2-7	ASSAASGQGLLYEQY
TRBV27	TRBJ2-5	ASSPRAGGTQY
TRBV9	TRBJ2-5	ASSTPSSGISETQY
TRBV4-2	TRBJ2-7	ASSRAGTGFEAYEQY
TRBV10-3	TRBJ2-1	AISGWGQGRGYNEQF
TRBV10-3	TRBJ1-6	AISENPSQGGH
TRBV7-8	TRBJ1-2	ASSLAVDGYT
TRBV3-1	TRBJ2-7	ASKARGVTYEQY
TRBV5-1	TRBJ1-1	ASSPTRGVNTEAF
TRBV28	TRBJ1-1	ASRRLGGPRNTEAF
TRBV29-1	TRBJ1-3	SVDWTGSGNTIY
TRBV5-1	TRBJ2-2	ASSPDEGAGELF
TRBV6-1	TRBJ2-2	ASSSGGAWTGELF
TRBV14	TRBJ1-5	ASSTPGTKRLNQPQH
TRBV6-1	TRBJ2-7	ASSGRTAYEQY
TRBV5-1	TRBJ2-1	ASSLGPAGAQDEQF
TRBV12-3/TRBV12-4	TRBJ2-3	ASSLGRGLSTDTQY
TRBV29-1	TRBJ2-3	SVVGTRTGDTQY
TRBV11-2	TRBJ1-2	ASSLSVFQGYT
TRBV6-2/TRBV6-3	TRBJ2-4	ASSSIPGTVKNIQH
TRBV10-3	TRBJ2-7	AAGGQVDEQY
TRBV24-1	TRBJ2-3	ATSDPGAADTQY
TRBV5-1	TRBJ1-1	ASRGGYGSNTEAF
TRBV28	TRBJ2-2	ASSLNTGELF
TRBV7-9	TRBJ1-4	ASSPPPDSTNEKLF
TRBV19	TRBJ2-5	ASSPRQDQETQY
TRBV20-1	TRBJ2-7	SALLPGLAGRGSYEQY
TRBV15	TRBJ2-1	ATSRRLADYNEQF
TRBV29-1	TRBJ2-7	SVKAGPNYEQY
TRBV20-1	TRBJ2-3	SAQTGTDTQY
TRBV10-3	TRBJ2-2	AISETSTNTGELF
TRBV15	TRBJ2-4	ATSHIEPRGIQY
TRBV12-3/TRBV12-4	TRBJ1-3	ASSPLGTSGNTIY